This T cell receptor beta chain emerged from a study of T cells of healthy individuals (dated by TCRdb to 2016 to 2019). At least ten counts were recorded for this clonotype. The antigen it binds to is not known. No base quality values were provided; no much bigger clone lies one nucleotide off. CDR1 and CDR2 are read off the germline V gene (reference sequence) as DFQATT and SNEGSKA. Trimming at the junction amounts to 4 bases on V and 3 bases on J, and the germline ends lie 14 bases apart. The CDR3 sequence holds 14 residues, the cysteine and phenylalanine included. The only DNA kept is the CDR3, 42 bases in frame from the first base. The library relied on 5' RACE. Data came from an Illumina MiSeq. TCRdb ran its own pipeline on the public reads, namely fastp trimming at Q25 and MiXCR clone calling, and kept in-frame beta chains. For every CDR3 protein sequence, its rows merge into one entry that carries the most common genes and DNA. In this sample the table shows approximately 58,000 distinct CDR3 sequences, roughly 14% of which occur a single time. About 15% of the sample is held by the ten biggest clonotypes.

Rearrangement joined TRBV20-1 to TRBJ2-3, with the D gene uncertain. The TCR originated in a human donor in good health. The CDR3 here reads CSAIGPLGTDTQYF. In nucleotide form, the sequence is TGCAGTGCTATAGGCCCTCTGGGGACAGATACGCAGTATTTT.